Many counts were recorded for the clone carrying this T cell receptor beta chain. What it binds is unknown. Using unique molecular identifiers, the investigators prepared the TCRbeta library. From the PCR reads, TCRdb called clonotypes with MiXCR, one entry per CDR3 protein. The table shows 700,000 to 950,000 distinct CDR3 sequences, with roughly 16% occurring only once. These data are taken from a study of T-cell reconstitution after alpha-beta-depleted transplantation in children. Study results and caveats: At day 60, the high TCRbeta diversity found in some patients originated from recipient T cells and thymic progenitors that had survived. T cells produced anew were the main source of T-cell counts and diversity one year after transplant. Several hundred expanded graft clones reportedly were the source of alpha-beta T cells about two months after transplant.

V lost 4 bases and J 3 bases, leaving 16 bases between the germline ends. The germline gives CDR1 MNHEY, CDR2 SMNVEV (reference sequence). CDR3 length equals 15 residues. The rearrangement joins TRBV27 to TRBJ2-7; D gene uncertain. This clonotype was obtained from a male patient younger than 18 who had a stem cell transplant for acute lymphoblastic leukemia, so the T cells may come from the graft donor. Specimen: PBMCs, mostly from graft donor cells, collected 360 days after TCRalphabeta/CD19-depleted stem cell transplant. CDR3 sequence: CASSSPGSDNYEQYF. For the CDR3, the DNA is TGTGCCAGCAGTTCCCCAGGTTCGGATAACTACGAGCAGTACTTC.